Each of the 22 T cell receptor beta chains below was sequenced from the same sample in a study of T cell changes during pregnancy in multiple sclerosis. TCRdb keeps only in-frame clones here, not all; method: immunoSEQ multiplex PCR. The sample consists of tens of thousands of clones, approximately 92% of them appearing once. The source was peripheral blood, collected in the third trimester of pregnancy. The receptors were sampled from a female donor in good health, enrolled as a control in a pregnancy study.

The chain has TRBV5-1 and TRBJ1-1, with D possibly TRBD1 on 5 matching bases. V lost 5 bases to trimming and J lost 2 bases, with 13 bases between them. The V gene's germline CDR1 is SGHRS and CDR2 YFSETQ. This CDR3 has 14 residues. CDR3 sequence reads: CASRLDSTNTEAFF. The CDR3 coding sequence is TGCGCCAGCAGACTCGACAGTACTAACACTGAAGCTTTCTTT.

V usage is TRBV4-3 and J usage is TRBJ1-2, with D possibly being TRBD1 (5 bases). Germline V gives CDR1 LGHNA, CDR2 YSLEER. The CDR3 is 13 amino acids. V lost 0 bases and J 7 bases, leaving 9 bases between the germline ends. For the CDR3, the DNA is TGCGCCAGCAGCCAAGATCGGGGGGGTGGCTACACCTTC. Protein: CASSQDRGGGYTF.

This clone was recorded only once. This CDR3 is CASSEAAGPLAQHF. The CDR3, as DNA: TGTGCCAGCAGCGAGGCTGCAGGGCCTTTGGCCCAGCATTTT. The J gene is TRBJ1-5, the V gene TRBV11-2; possible D gene TRBD1, 5 bases. Per the germline V gene, CDR1 is SGHAT and CDR2 is FQNNGV. V lost 5 bases, J lost 11 bases, and 19 bases lay in between. The CDR3 has 14 amino acids.

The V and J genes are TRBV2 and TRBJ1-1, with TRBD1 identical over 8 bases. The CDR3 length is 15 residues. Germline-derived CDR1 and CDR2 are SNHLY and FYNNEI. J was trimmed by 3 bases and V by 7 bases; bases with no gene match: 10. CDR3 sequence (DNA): TGTGCCAGCAACAGGAGACAGGGACAGGACACTGAAGCTTTCTTT. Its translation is CASNRRQGQDTEAFF.

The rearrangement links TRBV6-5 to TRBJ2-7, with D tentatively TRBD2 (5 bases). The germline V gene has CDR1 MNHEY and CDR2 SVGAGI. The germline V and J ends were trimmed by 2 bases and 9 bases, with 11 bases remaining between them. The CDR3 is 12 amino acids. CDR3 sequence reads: CASSYMGEGQYF. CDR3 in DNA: TGTGCCAGCAGTTACATGGGAGAGGGGCAGTACTTC.

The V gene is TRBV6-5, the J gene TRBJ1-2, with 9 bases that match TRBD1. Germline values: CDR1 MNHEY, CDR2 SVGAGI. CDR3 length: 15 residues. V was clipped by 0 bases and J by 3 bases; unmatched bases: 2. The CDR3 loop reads CASSYSDRGDYGYTF. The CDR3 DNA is TGTGCCAGCAGTTACTCTGACAGGGGGGACTATGGCTACACCTTC.

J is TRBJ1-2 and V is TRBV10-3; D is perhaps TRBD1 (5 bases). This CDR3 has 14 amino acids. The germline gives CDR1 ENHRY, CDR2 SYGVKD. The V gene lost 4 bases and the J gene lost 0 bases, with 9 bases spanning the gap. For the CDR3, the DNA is TGTGCCATCAGTGTGGGAGGGGCTAACTATGGCTACACCTTC. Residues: CAISVGGANYGYTF.

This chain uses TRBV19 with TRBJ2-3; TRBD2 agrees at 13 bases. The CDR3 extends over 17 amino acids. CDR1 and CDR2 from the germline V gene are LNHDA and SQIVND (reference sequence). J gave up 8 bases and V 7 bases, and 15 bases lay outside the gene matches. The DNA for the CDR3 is TGTGCCAGTACCATGGGGACTAGCGGGGTCGGGAAGGGTACGCAGTATTTT. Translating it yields CASTMGTSGVGKGTQYF.

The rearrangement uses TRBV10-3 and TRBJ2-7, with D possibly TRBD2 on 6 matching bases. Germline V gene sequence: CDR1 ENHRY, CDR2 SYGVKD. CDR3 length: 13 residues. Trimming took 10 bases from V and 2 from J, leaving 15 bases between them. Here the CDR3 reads CATGTPEAYEQYF. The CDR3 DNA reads TGTGCCACAGGGACTCCGGAAGCCTACGAGCAGTACTTC.

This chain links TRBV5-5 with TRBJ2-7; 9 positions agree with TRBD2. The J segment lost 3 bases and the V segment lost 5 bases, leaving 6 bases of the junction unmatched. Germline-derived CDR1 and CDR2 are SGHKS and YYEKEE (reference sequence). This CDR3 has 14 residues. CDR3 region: CASRATSGFYEQYF. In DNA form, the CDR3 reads TGTGCCAGCAGGGCGACTAGCGGCTTCTACGAGCAGTACTTC.

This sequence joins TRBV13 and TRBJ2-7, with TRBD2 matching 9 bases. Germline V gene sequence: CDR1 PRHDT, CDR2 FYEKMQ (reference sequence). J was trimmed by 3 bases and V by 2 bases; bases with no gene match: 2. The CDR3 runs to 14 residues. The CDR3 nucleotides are TGTGCCAGCAGCTTAAAACTAGCGGGCTACGAGCAGTACTTC. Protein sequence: CASSLKLAGYEQYF.

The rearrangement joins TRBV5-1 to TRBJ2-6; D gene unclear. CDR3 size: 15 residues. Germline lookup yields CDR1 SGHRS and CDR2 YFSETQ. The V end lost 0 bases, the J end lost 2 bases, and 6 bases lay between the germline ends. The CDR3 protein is CASSLGSPGANVLTF. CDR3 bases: TGCGCCAGCAGCTTGGGAAGCCCTGGGGCCAACGTCCTGACTTTC.

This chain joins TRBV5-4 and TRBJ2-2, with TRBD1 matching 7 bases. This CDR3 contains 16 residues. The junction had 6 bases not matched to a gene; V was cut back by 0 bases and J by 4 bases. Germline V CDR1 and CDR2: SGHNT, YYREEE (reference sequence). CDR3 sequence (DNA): TGTGCCAGCAGCTTGGATCAGGGGGTCGCCACCGGGGAGCTGTTTTTT. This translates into CASSLDQGVATGELFF.

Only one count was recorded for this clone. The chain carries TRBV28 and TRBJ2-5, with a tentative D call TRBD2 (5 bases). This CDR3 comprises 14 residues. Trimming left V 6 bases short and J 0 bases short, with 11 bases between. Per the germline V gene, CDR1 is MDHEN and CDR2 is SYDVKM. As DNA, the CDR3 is TGTGCCAGCAGCCCTTGGGAGCACCAAGAGACCCAGTACTTC. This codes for CASSPWEHQETQYF. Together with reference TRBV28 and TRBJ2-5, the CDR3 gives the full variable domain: DVKVTQSSRYLVKRTGEKVFLECVQDMDHENMFWYRQDPGLGLRLIYFSYDVKMKEKGDIPEGYSVSREKKERFSLILESASTNQTSMYLCASSPWEHQETQYFGPGTRLLVL.

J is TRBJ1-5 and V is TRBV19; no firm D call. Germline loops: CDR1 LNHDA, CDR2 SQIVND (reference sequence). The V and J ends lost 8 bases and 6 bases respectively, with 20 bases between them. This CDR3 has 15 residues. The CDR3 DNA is TGTGCCAGTGGAGGCCCGTCTGGGCATATTCAGCCCCAGCATTTT. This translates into CASGGPSGHIQPQHF.

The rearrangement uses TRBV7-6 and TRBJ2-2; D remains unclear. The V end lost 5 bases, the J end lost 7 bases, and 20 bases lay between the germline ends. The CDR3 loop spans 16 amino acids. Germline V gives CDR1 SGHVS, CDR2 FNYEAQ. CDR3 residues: CASSPRLPPHNGELFF. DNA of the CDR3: TGTGCCAGCAGCCCGAGACTCCCCCCGCACAACGGGGAGCTGTTTTTT.

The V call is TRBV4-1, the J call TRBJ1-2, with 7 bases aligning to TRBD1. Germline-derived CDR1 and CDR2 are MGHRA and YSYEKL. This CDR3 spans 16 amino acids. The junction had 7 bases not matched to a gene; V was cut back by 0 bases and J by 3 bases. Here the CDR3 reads CASSQDAGGNHYGYTF. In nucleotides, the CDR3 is TGCGCCAGCAGCCAAGATGCAGGGGGAAACCACTATGGCTACACCTTC.

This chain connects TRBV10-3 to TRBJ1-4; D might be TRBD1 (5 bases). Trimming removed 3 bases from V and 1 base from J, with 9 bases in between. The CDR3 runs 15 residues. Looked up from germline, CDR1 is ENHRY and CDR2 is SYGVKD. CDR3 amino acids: CAISDPRVTNEKLFF. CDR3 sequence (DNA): TGTGCCATCAGTGATCCCAGGGTAACTAATGAAAAACTGTTTTTT.

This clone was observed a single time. The DNA of the CDR3 is TGTGCCAGCAGTCCCCGGGGGGCGGGAGTTTACAATGAGCAGTTCTTC. Protein sequence: CASSPRGAGVYNEQFF. The chain has TRBV28 and TRBJ2-1, with D perhaps TRBD2 (7 bases). The CDR3 spans 16 residues. CDR1 is MDHEN and CDR2 is SYDVKM in the germline V gene. The V and J ends lost 5 bases and 4 bases respectively, with 18 bases between them.

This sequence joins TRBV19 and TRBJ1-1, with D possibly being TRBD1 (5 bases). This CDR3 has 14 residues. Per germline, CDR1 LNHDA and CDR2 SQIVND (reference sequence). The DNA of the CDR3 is TGTGCTTGGGGCCACGAGAGGTTGAACACTGAAGCTTTCTTT. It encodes CAWGHERLNTEAFF.

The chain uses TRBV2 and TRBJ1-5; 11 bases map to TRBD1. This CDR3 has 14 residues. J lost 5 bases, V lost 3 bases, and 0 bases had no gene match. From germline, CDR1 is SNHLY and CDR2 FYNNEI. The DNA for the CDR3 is TGTGCCAGCAGTGAGGGACAGGGGGATCAGCCCCAGCATTTT. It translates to CASSEGQGDQPQHF.

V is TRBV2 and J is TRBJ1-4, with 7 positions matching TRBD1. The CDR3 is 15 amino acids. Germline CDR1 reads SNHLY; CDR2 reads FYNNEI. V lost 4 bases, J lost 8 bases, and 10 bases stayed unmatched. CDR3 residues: CASSGGGTVYEKLFF. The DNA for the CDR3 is TGTGCCAGCAGTGGAGGGGGGACAGTTTACGAAAAACTGTTTTTT.